The 21 T cell receptor beta chains presented below share a single source sample, sequenced in a study of cytomegalovirus exposure and HLA in healthy donors (dated by TCRdb to the late 2010s). The library was prepared using the immunoSEQ multiplex PCR assay. For the multiplex PCR, a mixture combining 60 forward primers for TCR Vbeta segments and 13 reverse primers for TCR Jbeta segments was used. In TCRdb, the immuneACCESS table is reduced to in-frame sequences with V and J assigned. These tables do not hold every clone; where another copy was compared, an unresolved V gene accounts for under half, and the others remain unexplained. This sample comprises 200,000 to 300,000 clones, 82% of them detected only once. Around 5.4% of the sample is in the top ten clones. The material sequenced was PBMCs. Source of these receptors: a woman aged 40 to 49 in good health and CMV-seropositive.

The chain couples TRBV11-3 to TRBJ2-7; TRBD1 agrees at 10 bases. Germline trimming cut 4 bases from V and 0 bases from J; bases unmatched to any gene: 6. The CDR3 has 16 amino acids. Germline V CDR1 and CDR2: SGHNT, YENEEA. CDR3: CASSWDRGGNSYEQYF. CDR3 sequence (DNA): TGTGCCAGCAGCTGGGACAGGGGAGGGAACTCCTACGAGCAGTACTTC.

V usage is TRBV5-4 and J usage is TRBJ1-2; D ambiguous. Germline loops: CDR1 SGHNT, CDR2 YYREEE (reference sequence). Trimming took off 0 bases at V and 8 bases at J, with 14 bases between the two ends. The CDR3 extends over 14 amino acids. CDR3 bases: TGTGCCAGCAGCTTGGCCGGAGGACGGCGGGGCTACACCTTC. Its translation: CASSLAGGRRGYTF.

The rearrangement joins TRBV12-5 to TRBJ2-5; possible D gene TRBD1, 7 bases. The DNA end is a closer match to TRBJ2-7, so the J assignment may be wrong. The germline CDR1 and CDR2 sequences are LGHNT and FRNRAP. The CDR3 is 16 amino acids. In nucleotides, the CDR3 is TGTGCTAGTGGTTTCGAGGAGGGGGCATTGACCTACGAGCAGTACTTC. It translates to CASGFEEGALTYEQYF.

This chain links TRBV13 with TRBJ1-4, with TRBD1 identical over 9 bases. The CDR3 is 17 amino acids. The junction had 5 bases not matched to a gene; V was cut back by 3 bases and J by 0 bases. Germline lookup yields CDR1 PRHDT and CDR2 FYEKMQ (reference sequence). The CDR3, as DNA: TGTGCCAGCAGCTTTGGGGACAGGGCCGCAACTAATGAAAAACTGTTTTTT. Translated: CASSFGDRAATNEKLFF.

The rearrangement joins TRBV30 to TRBJ2-5, with D possibly TRBD2 on 5 matching bases. CDR1 GTSNPN and CDR2 SVGIG come from the germline V gene (reference sequence). The V and J ends lost 0 bases and 4 bases respectively, with 15 bases between them. This CDR3 comprises 15 residues. CDR3 nucleotides: TGTGCCTGGAGTGTAGGGATAGCGCGGGCAGAGACCCAGTACTTC. This encodes CAWSVGIARAETQYF.

The J gene is TRBJ1-5, the V gene TRBV5-5; the D gene is possibly TRBD1 (6 bases). CDR1 is SGHKS and CDR2 is YYEKEE in the germline V gene (reference sequence). V lost 0 bases and J lost 7, with 17 bases in between. CDR3 length: 16 amino acids. The chain's CDR3 is CASSLVPAGAWQPQHF. The CDR3 DNA follows: TGTGCCAGCAGCTTGGTCCCGGCGGGGGCATGGCAGCCCCAGCATTTT.

The J gene is TRBJ2-1, the V gene TRBV4-3; TRBD2 agrees at 8 bases. CDR1 and CDR2 (germline): LGHNA, YSLEER. With V trimmed by 0 bases and J by 9 bases, 10 bases remained unmatched. The CDR3 runs 16 residues. The CDR3 DNA reads as TGCGCCAGCAGCCAAGAAGGTCCGGGCGGGGGGAGTGAGCAGTTCTTC. Its protein is CASSQEGPGGGSEQFF.

V and J are TRBV2 and TRBJ1-5; no firm D call. CDR3 length: 13 residues. Germline V gene sequence: CDR1 SNHLY, CDR2 FYNNEI. The V end was cut by 4 bases, the J end by 7 bases, with 11 bases between. The CDR3 DNA reads TGTGCCAGCAGTGCTGATCAGGTCCAGCCCCAGCATTTT. This gives the protein CASSADQVQPQHF.

The chain is built from TRBV30 and TRBJ1-2; no clear D. This CDR3 is 13 amino acids long. Germline CDR1 reads GTSNPN; CDR2 reads SVGIG (reference sequence). V dropped 7 bases and J dropped 4 bases, with 16 bases sitting between them. CDR3 loop: CASKPSGVYGYTF. The CDR3, as DNA: TGTGCCTCCAAACCCTCCGGGGTCTATGGCTACACCTTC.

This chain uses TRBV5-8 with TRBJ2-5; a possible D gene is TRBD2 (6 bases). Trimming removed 4 bases from V and 2 bases from J, with 18 bases in between. CDR3 length equals 16 residues. Germline lookup yields CDR1 SGHTS and CDR2 YDEGEE. The CDR3 spells CASSLTYTSIQETQYF. DNA for the CDR3: TGTGCCAGCAGCCTGACGTATACTAGCATACAAGAGACCCAGTACTTC. Combining the CDR3 with reference TRBV5-8 and TRBJ2-5 gives the whole variable domain EAGVTQSPTHLIKTRGQQATLRCSPISGHTSVYWYQQALGLGLQFLLWYDEGEERNRGNFPPRFSGRQFPNYSSELNVNALELEDSALYLCASSLTYTSIQETQYFGPGTRLLVL.

Note on this clone: The junction departs from the called germline gene at one end, perhaps through a read error. This specimen includes other DNA sequences encoding the same CDR3. V gene TRBV4-2 combines with J gene TRBJ1-5; D gene uncertain. Germline V gene sequence: CDR1 LGHNA, CDR2 YNFKEQ. This CDR3 is built from 13 residues. The CDR3 sequence: CASSQDGSQPQHF. The CDR3 nucleotides are TGTGCCAGCAGCCAAGATGGGAGTCAGCCCCAGCACTTT.

The genes are TRBV5-5 and TRBJ2-7; D is perhaps TRBD2 (5 bases). V was pared by 0 bases and J by 9 bases, with 16 bases between. Looked up from germline, CDR1 is SGHKS and CDR2 is YYEKEE (reference sequence). The CDR3 is 14 amino acids. This CDR3 reads CASSLEGLPPGQYF. CDR3 sequence (DNA): TGTGCCAGCAGCTTGGAAGGACTCCCACCGGGGCAGTACTTC.

This clone was observed a handful of times. The DNA is left out, because the CDR3 cannot be placed on it with certainty; the CDR3 is given as TCRdb lists it. This sequence joins TRBV29-1 and TRBJ1-2; the table's D call of TRBD1 was not tested on the DNA. CDR1 is SQVTM, CDR2 ANQGSEA, per germline. The CDR3 is made up of 12 amino acids, end residues included. The chain's CDR3 is CSVAPGTRGHTF.

A single count supports this clone. J is TRBJ2-5 and V is TRBV5-1; TRBD2 aligns across 8 bases. The V and J ends lost 6 bases and 7 bases, in that order; junction bases with no gene match: 14. Germline V lookup: CDR1 SGHRS, CDR2 YFSETQ. The CDR3 covers 15 residues. The CDR3 nucleotides are TGCGCCAGCACCAACAACGGGGGGGGATACGCGACCCAGTACTTC. Translating it yields CASTNNGGGYATQYF.

This clone was seen just once. The genes are TRBV9 and TRBJ1-2, with unresolved D. V lost 0 bases and J lost 7, with 13 bases in between. The CDR3 has 14 residues. Germline CDR1 SGDLS, CDR2 YYNGEE. CDR3 protein: CASSVARSGSGYTF. The CDR3 coding sequence is TGTGCCAGCAGCGTAGCCAGATCGGGTTCTGGCTACACCTTC.

For the CDR3, the DNA is TGTGCCAGCAGTTCACCCCAGGCGTACACCGGGGAGCTGTTTTTT. It codes for CASSSPQAYTGELFF. This chain connects TRBV28 to TRBJ2-2; no clear D gene. Germline loops: CDR1 MDHEN, CDR2 SYDVKM. The ends were cut back, 4 bases at V and 3 bases at J, with 12 bases in the middle. The CDR3 consists of 15 residues.

The chain links TRBV12-5 to TRBJ2-3; D might be TRBD2 (6 bases). CDR1 is LGHNT and CDR2 is FRNRAP in the germline V gene. V was cut by 0 bases and J by 0 bases, with 16 bases left in between. The CDR3 is 18 amino acids. This CDR3 reads CASGLVTLGGGSTDTQYF. The CDR3 coding sequence is TGTGCTAGTGGTTTGGTCACCCTCGGGGGAGGTAGCACAGATACGCAGTATTTT. Supplemented by reference TRBV12-5 and TRBJ2-3, the full variable domain reads DARVTQTPRHKVTEMGQEVTMRCQPILGHNTVFWYRQTMMQGLELLAYFRNRAPLDDSGMPKDRFSAEMPDATLATLKIQPSEPRDSAVYFCASGLVTLGGGSTDTQYFGPGTRLTVL.

The V and J genes are TRBV6-1 and TRBJ2-4, with D maybe TRBD1 (5 bases). The CDR3 sequence is 11 residues long. Trimming removed 5 bases from V and 13 bases from J, with 12 bases in between. CDR1 is MNHNS, CDR2 SASEGT, per germline. The CDR3 loop reads CASSPRDSQYF. The CDR3 bases are TGTGCCAGCAGTCCTAGAGACAGCCAGTACTTC.

This rearrangement joins TRBV29-1 to TRBJ1-1; D call uncertain. Trimming cost V 4 bases and J 1 base, with 22 bases left between them. This CDR3 has 17 amino acids. Germline CDR1 reads SQVTM; CDR2 reads ANQGSEA. The CDR3 DNA reads as TGCAGCGTTGTCTTTGGGCCGTCCCCATCCGGGAACACTGAAGCTTTCTTT. Amino acid sequence: CSVVFGPSPSGNTEAFF.

The V gene is TRBV5-4, the J gene TRBJ1-4, with D possibly TRBD1 on 6 matching bases. Deletions cut 1 base from V and 8 bases from J, with 12 bases between. Germline V gene sequence: CDR1 SGHNT, CDR2 YYREEE (reference sequence). This CDR3 comprises 14 residues. The CDR3 loop reads CASSLNGGREKLFF. The CDR3 DNA reads as TGTGCCAGCAGCTTGAACGGGGGGCGGGAAAAACTGTTTTTT. Filled out from reference TRBV5-4 and TRBJ1-4, the complete variable domain reads ETGVTQSPTHLIKTRGQQVTLRCSSQSGHNTVSWYQQALGQGPQFIFQYYREEENGRGNFPPRFSGLQFPNYSSELNVNALELDDSALYLCASSLNGGREKLFFGSGTQLSVL.

The CDR3 sequence is CASSQDPGTGANVLTF. The DNA for the CDR3 is TGCGCCAGCAGCCAAGACCCGGGGACTGGGGCCAACGTCCTGACTTTC. This chain uses TRBV4-3 with TRBJ2-6; D might be TRBD2 (5 bases). Germline-derived CDR1 and CDR2 are LGHNA and YSLEER. Trimming took off 0 bases at V and 2 bases at J, with 8 bases between the two ends. The CDR3 totals 16 residues.